The source of this T cell receptor (beta chain) is a study of blood T cell repertoires in COVID-19. Turning to the study itself: The United States, Italy and Spain were the sources of the acute and convalescent COVID-19 samples. T cells, B-cell-depleted T cells, or PBMCs supplied cDNA or gDNA.

Seattle researchers signed up patients amid active infection and tracked them longitudinally. Per germline, CDR1 ENHRY and CDR2 SYGVKD. The CDR3 length is 13 residues. Trimming at V came to 8 bases and at J to 1 base, leaving 4 bases not matched to a gene. Authors' data handling: Estimates of nucleated cell counts were drawn from the amplification of reference gene primers. The assay was immunoSEQ multiplex PCR, and TCRdb's table has in-frame clones only and misses some. Clone size and V and J calls were adopted from that table, with D and trimming inferred from the DNA. The table has approximately 530,000 clones, around 90% seen once. This clone was counted a single time.

This sequence originates from a woman aged 45-60 years with COVID-19, enrolled during active disease. The chain is built from TRBV10-3 and TRBJ1-1, with TRBD1 identical over 7 bases. Sequencing was performed on peripheral blood. The CDR3: CAIGTVENTEAFF. The CDR3 coding sequence is TGTGCCATCGGGACAGTAGAGAACACTGAAGCTTTCTTT.